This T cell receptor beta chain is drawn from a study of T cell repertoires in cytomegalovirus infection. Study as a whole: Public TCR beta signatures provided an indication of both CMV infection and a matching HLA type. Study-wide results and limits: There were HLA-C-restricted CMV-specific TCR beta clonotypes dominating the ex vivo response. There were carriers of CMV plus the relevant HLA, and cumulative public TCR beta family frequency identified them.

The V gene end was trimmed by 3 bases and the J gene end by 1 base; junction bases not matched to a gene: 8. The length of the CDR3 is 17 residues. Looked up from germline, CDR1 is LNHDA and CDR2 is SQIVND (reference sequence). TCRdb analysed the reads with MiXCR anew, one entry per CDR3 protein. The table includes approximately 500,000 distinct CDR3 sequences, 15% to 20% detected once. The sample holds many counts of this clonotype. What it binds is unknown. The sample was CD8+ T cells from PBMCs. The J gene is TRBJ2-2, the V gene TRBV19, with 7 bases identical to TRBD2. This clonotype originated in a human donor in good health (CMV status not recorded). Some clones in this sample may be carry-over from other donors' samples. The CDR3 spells CASSIIGGRGNTGELFF. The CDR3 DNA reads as TGTGCCAGTAGTATTATTGGCGGGAGAGGGAACACCGGGGAGCTGTTTTTT.